This T cell receptor beta chain appears in the sequencing data of a study of cytotoxic CD8 clonotypes in ibrutinib-treated CLL. Study-wide context: In all, about 11 patients were relapsed/refractory, approximately 16 were treatment-naive and 17 to 18 were IGHV unmutated. Partial responses totalled around 25 and complete responses 2; after median roughly 68 months, about 15 remained remitted and approximately twelve progressed.

Of note for this clone: Its cognate antigen is unknown.

Sequenced by immunoSEQ multiplex PCR; TCRdb stores in-frame clones only, minus some. The data contain tens of thousands of clones, about 47% of them singletons. Germline V gene lookup returns CDR1 MNHEY and CDR2 SMNVEV (reference sequence). The CDR3 covers 15 residues. The ends lost 1 base at V and 3 bases at J; junction bases unmatched: 2. Study results and caveats: Rare overall, public clonotypes shrank or held steady under therapy. Sampling times (in sustained-remission versus progressing patients) were not the same.

This TCR derives from a human donor with chronic lymphocytic leukemia. Sequencing was performed on PBMCs, taken before ibrutinib treatment. The chain recombines TRBV27 with TRBJ2-7, with 11 bases aligning to TRBD1. The CDR3 region is CASSLLGTGGYEQYF. Here the CDR3 DNA reads TGTGCCAGCAGTTTATTGGGGACAGGGGGCTACGAGCAGTACTTC.